This passage covers 31 T cell receptor beta chains from one sample sequenced in a study of shared clonotypes between healthy human individuals. The assay was immunoSEQ multiplex PCR, and TCRdb's table has in-frame clones only and misses some. This sample has 2 million to 2.5 million clones; 80% to 95% occur once, and the top ten carry approximately 0.36%. The sample comprised naive CD4+ T cells from PBMCs. Sample subset: CD45RA+ positively selected. All receptors come from a young man in good health. Some clones in this sample may be carry-over from other donors' samples.

The CDR3 region is CASSHVGLAGGPGANTGELFF. CDR3 in DNA: TGCGCCAGCAGCCATGTTGGACTAGCGGGAGGGCCAGGAGCGAACACCGGGGAGCTGTTTTTT. The chain recombines TRBV4-1 with TRBJ2-2; 15 nucleotides match TRBD2. Germline CDR1 is MGHRA and CDR2 is YSYEKL. The CDR3 has 21 amino acids. V shed 3 bases, J shed 0 bases, and the junction held 11 bases outside the gene matches.

The table lists this clone with a count of one. This chain uses TRBV6-1 with TRBJ1-2; D perhaps matches TRBD1 (5 bases). The CDR3 has 15 residues. CDR1 is MNHNS, CDR2 SASEGT, per germline. V lost 4 bases and J lost 7, with 19 bases in between. CDR3 sequence reads: CASSVHGTDLSGYTF. For the CDR3, the DNA is TGTGCCAGCAGTGTCCACGGGACGGACCTCTCTGGCTACACCTTC.

V is TRBV5-1 and J is TRBJ1-4; 10 nucleotides align to TRBD1. V lost 4 bases to trimming and J lost 6 bases; unmatched junction nucleotides: 6. The CDR3 has 15 amino acids. Germline lookup yields CDR1 SGHRS and CDR2 YFSETQ. The CDR3 reads CASSEYGTGDEKLFF. CDR3 DNA: TGCGCCAGCAGCGAATACGGGACAGGGGATGAAAAACTGTTTTTT.

The sample holds one count of this clone. V is TRBV11-2 and J is TRBJ2-1, with D perhaps matching TRBD2 (6 bases). V was pared by 5 bases and J by 10 bases, with 27 bases between. This CDR3 spans 17 amino acids. In germline, CDR1 is SGHAT, CDR2 FQNNGV. Here the CDR3 reads CASSLRLSGRSEGEQFF. CDR3 sequence (DNA): TGTGCCAGCAGCCTCAGATTGAGCGGGCGCTCCGAGGGCGAGCAGTTCTTC.

Notes on this clone: Within the sample, other DNA sequences also encode this same CDR3. The chain employs TRBV7-8 and TRBJ1-4; D not certain. V dropped 5 bases and J dropped 5 bases, with 9 bases sitting between them. CDR1 SGHVS and CDR2 FQNEAQ come from the germline V gene. The CDR3 is made up of 13 amino acids. CDR3 sequence reads: CASSRDRNEKLFF. CDR3 DNA: TGTGCCAGCAGCCGAGACCGGAATGAAAAACTGTTTTTT. The whole variable domain, remainder taken from reference TRBV7-8 and TRBJ1-4, is GAGVSQSPRYKVAKRGQDVALRCDPISGHVSLFWYQQALGQGPEFLTYFQNEAQLDKSGLPSDRFFAERPEGSVSTLKIQRTQQEDSAVYLCASSRDRNEKLFFGSGTQLSVL.

The rearrangement links TRBV18 to TRBJ2-2; 10 nucleotides agree with TRBD2. The CDR3 has 16 residues. V lost 3 bases and J lost 4; bases outside the gene matches: 5. Germline-derived CDR1 and CDR2 are KGHSH and LQKENI. The CDR3 bases are TGTGCCAGCTCACCTGAGCGGGAGGGCCTCACCGGGGAGCTGTTTTTT. This sequence encodes CASSPEREGLTGELFF.

Here the CDR3 reads CASSPSSFTSGNTIYF. CDR3 coding DNA: TGTGCCAGCTCTCCCTCTTCCTTTACATCTGGAAACACCATATATTTT. This chain connects TRBV18 to TRBJ1-3; D is undetermined. This CDR3 comprises 16 residues. The ends were cut back, 6 bases at V and 1 base at J, with 16 bases in the middle. Germline V gives CDR1 KGHSH, CDR2 LQKENI.

The rearrangement uses TRBV28 and TRBJ1-5, with D hard to call. V was shortened by 6 bases and J by 6 bases, with 15 bases between the two germline ends. CDR3 size: 14 residues. Germline values: CDR1 MDHEN, CDR2 SYDVKM. DNA for the CDR3: TGTGCCAGCAGCCCGGTTGAGCGTGGTCAGCCCCAGCATTTT. Translated: CASSPVERGQPQHF.

The chain couples TRBV11-2 to TRBJ2-5, with 11 nucleotides matching TRBD2. The CDR3 runs to 15 residues. Per germline, CDR1 SGHAT and CDR2 FQNNGV. With V trimmed by 6 bases and J by 2 bases, 5 bases remained unmatched. CDR3 bases: TGTGCCAGCAGGTCCGGGACTAGCGGACAAGAGACCCAGTACTTC. Protein sequence: CASRSGTSGQETQYF.

V is TRBV7-9 and J is TRBJ1-2; TRBD1 is a possible D gene (5 bases). CDR1 is SEHNR, CDR2 FQNEAQ, per germline (reference sequence). The CDR3 consists of 13 residues. V lost 8 bases and J 4 bases, leaving 14 bases between the germline ends. CDR3 in DNA: TGTGCCAGCGCCTGGGGGGTGGGCTATGGCTACACCTTC. This encodes CASAWGVGYGYTF.

The chain combines TRBV6-1 with TRBJ1-3, with D unclear. Germline assignment: CDR1 MNHNS and CDR2 SASEGT. The CDR3 extends over 16 amino acids. Trimming pared 4 bases from V and 0 bases from J, leaving 13 bases between. Here the CDR3 reads CASSVTRPSSGNTIYF. The CDR3 bases are TGTGCCAGCAGTGTAACAAGACCCAGCTCTGGAAACACCATATATTTT.

The chain has TRBV28 and TRBJ2-7; 8 bases align to TRBD1. V shed 5 bases, J shed 0 bases, and the junction held 3 bases outside the gene matches. This CDR3 region has 14 residues. The V gene's germline CDR1 is MDHEN and CDR2 SYDVKM. CDR3 nucleotides: TGTGCCAGCAGTGAGACAGGGGTCTCCTACGAGCAGTACTTC. It encodes CASSETGVSYEQYF.

The V call is TRBV7-9, the J call TRBJ1-1; D remains ambiguous. The germline CDR1 and CDR2 sequences are SEHNR and FQNEAQ (reference sequence). The CDR3 has 15 residues. V gave up 1 base and J gave up 3 bases, with 12 bases separating them. CDR3 amino acids: CASSLGAAEYTEAFF. CDR3 in DNA: TGTGCCAGCAGCTTAGGGGCGGCGGAGTACACTGAAGCTTTCTTT. The full variable domain, rest sourced from reference TRBV7-9 and TRBJ1-1, is DTGVSQNPRHKITKRGQNVTFRCDPISEHNRLYWYRQTLGQGPEFLTYFQNEAQLEKSRLLSDRFSAERPKGSFSTLEIQRTEQGDSAMYLCASSLGAAEYTEAFFGQGTRLTVV.

This clone was found a few times. Other DNA variants within this sample encode the same CDR3. The genes are TRBV19 and TRBJ1-2; D is undetermined. Deletions cut 3 bases from V and 4 bases from J, with 9 bases between. This CDR3 is 13 amino acids long. Germline V gene data show CDR1 as LNHDA and CDR2 as SQIVND (reference sequence). The CDR3 DNA is TGTGCCAGTAGTATCGGTCAGACCTATGGCTACACCTTC. As protein: CASSIGQTYGYTF.

The chain links TRBV4-1 to TRBJ2-7; 7 positions match TRBD2. Looked up from germline, CDR1 is MGHRA and CDR2 is YSYEKL. V lost 1 base and J lost 3; bases outside the gene matches: 9. The CDR3 extends over 16 amino acids. The CDR3 DNA sequence: TGCGCCAGCAGCCAAGGCAGGACTAGGTGGATCTACGAGCAGTACTTC. It encodes CASSQGRTRWIYEQYF.

This sequence joins TRBV7-2 and TRBJ2-7; 9 bases line up with TRBD1. The J segment lost 3 bases and the V segment lost 1 base, leaving 10 bases of the junction unmatched. This CDR3 comprises 17 residues. Germline-derived CDR1 and CDR2 are SGHTA and FQGNSA. For the CDR3, the DNA is TGTGCCAGCAGCTTAGAGGGTGGGGACAGGGAACACTACGAGCAGTACTTC. Translating it yields CASSLEGGDREHYEQYF.

Turning to this clone: This same CDR3 is encoded by further DNA sequences in the sample. This chain joins TRBV11-2 and TRBJ2-5; no reliable D call. From germline, CDR1 is SGHAT and CDR2 FQNNGV. V dropped 1 base and J dropped 3 bases, with 6 bases sitting between them. The CDR3 totals 13 residues. The chain's CDR3 is CASSLGLEETQYF. CDR3 coding DNA: TGTGCCAGCAGCTTAGGGCTGGAAGAGACCCAGTACTTC.

This clone was found once. The chain recombines TRBV5-1 with TRBJ1-3; unclear D gene. Germline V gives CDR1 SGHRS, CDR2 YFSETQ. The V and J ends lost 1 base and 9 bases respectively, with 14 bases between them. The CDR3 has 14 amino acids. This CDR3 reads CASSLSGSSGTIYF. CDR3 sequence (DNA): TGCGCCAGCAGCTTGAGCGGGTCCTCAGGCACCATATATTTT.

The genes are TRBV28 and TRBJ1-5; D remains unclear. The germline V and J ends were trimmed by 6 bases and 2 bases, with 8 bases remaining between them. This CDR3 is built from 13 residues. The germline gives CDR1 MDHEN, CDR2 SYDVKM. This CDR3 is CASSAAGNQPQHF. The CDR3 region has the DNA TGTGCCAGCAGCGCCGCTGGCAATCAGCCCCAGCATTTT.

The J gene is TRBJ1-2, the V gene TRBV28, with D possibly TRBD1 on 6 matching bases. Looked up from germline, CDR1 is MDHEN and CDR2 is SYDVKM. The CDR3 is 15 amino acids. With 6 bases removed from V and 4 bases from J, the gap between germline ends came to 18 bases. CDR3 loop: CASSKGRGTGYGYTF. The CDR3 nucleotides read TGTGCCAGCAGCAAAGGCAGGGGCACGGGCTATGGCTACACCTTC.

V gene TRBV9 combines with J gene TRBJ2-1, with 12 positions matching TRBD2. With 3 bases clipped from V and 5 bases from J, the junction kept 3 bases outside the gene matches. The CDR3 is 15 amino acids. Germline CDR1 SGDLS, CDR2 YYNGEE. The CDR3 is CASSGGLAGHNEQFF. The DNA for the CDR3 is TGTGCCAGCAGCGGCGGACTAGCGGGGCACAATGAGCAGTTCTTC.

V gene TRBV6-6 combines with J gene TRBJ1-4; 9 nucleotides agree with TRBD1. The V gene end was trimmed by 6 bases and the J gene end by 7 bases; junction bases not matched to a gene: 9. CDR1 and CDR2 from the germline V gene are MNHNY and SVGAGI (reference sequence). There are 15 residues in the CDR3. In nucleotides, the CDR3 is TGTGCCAGCAGGAAATTCGGGACAGGGATTGAAAAACTGTTTTTT. Amino acid sequence: CASRKFGTGIEKLFF.

In the case of this clone: The sample carries other DNA sequences with the same CDR3. CDR3 sequence (DNA): TGTGCCAGCAGCGCCGGGACAGGTACCTACGAGCAGTACTTC. It codes for CASSAGTGTYEQYF. The J gene is TRBJ2-7, the V gene TRBV9, with 8 bases that match TRBD1. Trimming cost V 3 bases and J 2 bases; bases outside gene matches: 4. Germline values: CDR1 SGDLS, CDR2 YYNGEE. The CDR3 spans 14 residues. The variable domain in full, completed from reference TRBV9 and TRBJ2-7, reads DSGVTQTPKHLITATGQRVTLRCSPRSGDLSVYWYQQSLDQGLQFLIQYYNGEERAKGNILERFSAQQFPDLHSELNLSSLELGDSALYFCASSAGTGTYEQYFGPGTRLTVT.

Points on this clone: Other nucleotide sequences from this sample produce the same CDR3. The gene calls are TRBV5-1 and TRBJ1-1; the D gene is possibly TRBD1 (6 bases). In germline, CDR1 is SGHRS, CDR2 YFSETQ. The length of the CDR3 is 13 residues. Trimming shortened V by 4 bases and J by 3 bases, and 10 bases separated the two germline ends. The CDR3 protein is CASSRGRDTEAFF. DNA for the CDR3: TGCGCCAGCAGCAGGGGGAGGGACACTGAAGCTTTCTTT. The full variable domain, in which reference TRBV5-1 and TRBJ1-1 provide the parts outside the CDR3, is KAGVTQTPRYLIKTRGQQVTLSCSPISGHRSVSWYQQTPGQGLQFLFEYFSETQRNKGNFPGRFSGRQFSNSRSEMNVSTLELGDSALYLCASSRGRDTEAFFGQGTRLTVV.

This clone was seen only once. The chain carries TRBV25-1 and TRBJ2-7; no clear D gene. The ends were cut back, 3 bases at V and 1 base at J, with 7 bases in the middle. This CDR3 comprises 13 residues. The germline gives CDR1 MGHDK, CDR2 SYGVNS. DNA of the CDR3: TGTGCCAGCAGTGACTCTCCTTCCTACGAGCAGTACTTC. It translates to CASSDSPSYEQYF.

In the case of this clone: This sample also contains other DNA sequences that code for the same CDR3. The chain couples TRBV9 to TRBJ2-1; 7 bases match TRBD2. The CDR3 sequence is 15 residues long. Germline V lookup: CDR1 SGDLS, CDR2 YYNGEE. V was pared by 3 bases and J by 0 bases, with 3 bases of the junction left unmatched. CDR3 sequence (DNA): TGTGCCAGCAGCGCAAGCGGGAACTCCTACAATGAGCAGTTCTTC. Protein sequence: CASSASGNSYNEQFF. Drawing the rest from reference TRBV9 and TRBJ2-1, the complete variable domain is DSGVTQTPKHLITATGQRVTLRCSPRSGDLSVYWYQQSLDQGLQFLIQYYNGEERAKGNILERFSAQQFPDLHSELNLSSLELGDSALYFCASSASGNSYNEQFFGPGTRLTVL.

The V call is TRBV18, the J call TRBJ1-4; no reliable D call. The CDR3 is made up of 15 amino acids. V was clipped by 0 bases and J by 8 bases, with 13 bases between them. Germline CDR1 KGHSH, CDR2 LQKENI. In DNA form, the CDR3 reads TGTGCCAGCTCACCACCGATGCAGGAGGGCGAAAAACTGTTTTTT. Translation: CASSPPMQEGEKLFF. Full variable domain (missing parts from reference TRBV18 and TRBJ1-4): NAGVMQNPRHLVRRRGQEARLRCSPMKGHSHVYWYRQLPEEGLKFMVYLQKENIIDESGMPKERFSAEFPKEGPSILRIQQVVRGDSAAYFCASSPPMQEGEKLFFGSGTQLSVL.

The chain employs TRBV19 and TRBJ2-3; tentative D call: TRBD2 (6 bases). Germline V gene data show CDR1 as LNHDA and CDR2 as SQIVND (reference sequence). V gave up 2 bases and J gave up 8 bases, with 17 bases separating them. The CDR3 sequence is 15 residues long. This CDR3 is CASSISGTGRITQYF. CDR3 nucleotides: TGTGCCAGTAGTATATCCGGGACTGGCCGTATTACGCAGTATTTT.

The chain has TRBV2 and TRBJ2-7; tentatively, D is TRBD2 (5 bases). This CDR3 region has 14 residues. V was trimmed by 4 bases and J by 9 bases, leaving 19 bases between them. Germline CDR1 SNHLY, CDR2 FYNNEI. The CDR3 DNA reads TGTGCCAGCAGTGTAACTAAAGCTCGGGATGGGCAGTACTTC. Residues: CASSVTKARDGQYF.

The gene calls are TRBV9 and TRBJ2-7; 8 nucleotides match TRBD2. V trimming: 4 bases; J trimming: 7 bases; junction bases outside the gene matches: 10. Germline CDR1 and CDR2: SGDLS and YYNGEE. The CDR3 is made up of 14 amino acids. The DNA for the CDR3 is TGTGCCAGCAGCTTAGACGGGACTAGTTCGGAGCAGTACTTC. This translates into CASSLDGTSSEQYF.

The chain is built from TRBV19 and TRBJ2-7; the match to TRBD2 covers 9 bases. Losses at the gene ends were 4 bases for V and 5 bases for J; bases not matched to a gene: 9. Germline CDR1 and CDR2: LNHDA and SQIVND (reference sequence). The CDR3 totals 15 residues. The CDR3 sequence: CASSRGTSRGDEQYF. The DNA for the CDR3 is TGTGCCAGTAGTAGAGGGACTAGCAGGGGTGACGAGCAGTACTTC.